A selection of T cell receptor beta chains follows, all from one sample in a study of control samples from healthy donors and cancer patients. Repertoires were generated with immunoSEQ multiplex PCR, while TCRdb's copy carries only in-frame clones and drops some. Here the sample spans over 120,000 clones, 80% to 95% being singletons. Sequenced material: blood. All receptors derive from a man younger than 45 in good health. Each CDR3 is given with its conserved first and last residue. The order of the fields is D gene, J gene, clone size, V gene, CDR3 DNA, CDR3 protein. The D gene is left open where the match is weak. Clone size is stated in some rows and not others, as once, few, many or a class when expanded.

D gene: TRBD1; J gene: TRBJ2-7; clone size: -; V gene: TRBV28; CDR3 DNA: TGTGCCAGCAGTTTAAGCTTTACGGGACAGGGGTACTTC; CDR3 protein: CASSLSFTGQGYF
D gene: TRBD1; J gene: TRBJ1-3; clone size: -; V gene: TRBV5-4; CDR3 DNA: TGTGCCAGCAGCTTGGTAGGACAGGGTTACTCTGGAAACACCATATATTTT; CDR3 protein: CASSLVGQGYSGNTIYF
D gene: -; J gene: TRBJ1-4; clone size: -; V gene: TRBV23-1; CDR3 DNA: TGCGCCGGAGGGGGGGGCGCGGGGATCGTGGAAAAACTGTTTTTT; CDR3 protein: CAGGGGAGIVEKLFF
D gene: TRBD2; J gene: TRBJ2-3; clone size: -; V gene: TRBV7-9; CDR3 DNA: TGTGCCAGCAGCCCCGCGGGGGGCCCCACAGATACGCAGTATTTT; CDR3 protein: CASSPAGGPTDTQYF
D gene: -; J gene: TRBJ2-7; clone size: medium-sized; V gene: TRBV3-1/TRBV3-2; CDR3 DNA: TGTGCCAGCAGCTCCTCCTTAGTATCCTACGAGCAGTACTTC; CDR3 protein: CASSSSLVSYEQYF
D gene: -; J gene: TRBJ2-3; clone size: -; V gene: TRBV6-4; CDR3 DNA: TGTGCCAGCAGTGATGGAGGAGGTGCGGATACGCAGTATTTT; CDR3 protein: CASSDGGGADTQYF
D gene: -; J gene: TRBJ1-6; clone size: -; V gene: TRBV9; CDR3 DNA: TGTGCCAGCAGTGCAGGGAATAATTCACCCCTCCACTTT; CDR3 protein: CASSAGNNSPLHF
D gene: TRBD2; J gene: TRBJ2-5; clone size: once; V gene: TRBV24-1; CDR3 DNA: TGTGCCACCAGTGAAGCGGGGGGAGAGACCCAGTACTTC; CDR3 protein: CATSEAGGETQYF
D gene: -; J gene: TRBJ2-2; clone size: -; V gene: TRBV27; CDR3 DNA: TGTGCCAGCAGTTTCAGGGGCGGGGAGCTGTTTTTT; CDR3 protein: CASSFRGGELFF
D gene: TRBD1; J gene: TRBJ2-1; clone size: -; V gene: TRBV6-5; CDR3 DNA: TGTGCCAGCAGTTTAAGGACAGGTCGGAATGAGCAGTTCTTC; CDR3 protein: CASSLRTGRNEQFF
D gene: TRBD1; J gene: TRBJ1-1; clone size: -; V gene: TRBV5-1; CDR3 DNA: TGCGCCAGCAGCCCAGGGACAGGGGGCATAGTTGAAGCTTTCTTT; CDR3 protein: CASSPGTGGIVEAFF
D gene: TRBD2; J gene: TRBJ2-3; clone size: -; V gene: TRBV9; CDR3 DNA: TGTGCCAGCAATAGCGGGGGCACAGATACGCAGTATTTT; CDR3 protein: CASNSGGTDTQYF
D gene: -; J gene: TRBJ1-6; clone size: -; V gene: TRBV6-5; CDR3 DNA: TGTGCCAGCAGCGCTGGGGGGGGATGGTATTCACCCCTCCACTTT; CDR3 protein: CASSAGGGWYSPLHF
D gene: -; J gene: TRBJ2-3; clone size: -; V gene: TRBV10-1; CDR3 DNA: TGCGCCAGCAGTGAGTCAAGATTGGGATACACAGATACGCAGTATTTT; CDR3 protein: CASSESRLGYTDTQYF
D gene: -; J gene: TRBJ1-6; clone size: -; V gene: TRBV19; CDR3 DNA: TGTGCCAGTAGTATAGATTCAGGGAATAATTCACCCCTCCACTTT; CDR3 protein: CASSIDSGNNSPLHF
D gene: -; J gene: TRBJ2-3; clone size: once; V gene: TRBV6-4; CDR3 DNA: TGTGCCAGCAGTGACTTGGCGGACCTTAGCACAGATACGCAGTATTTT; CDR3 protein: CASSDLADLSTDTQYF
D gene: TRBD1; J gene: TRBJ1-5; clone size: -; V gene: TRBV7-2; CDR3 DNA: TGTGCCAGCAGCTTAGTCGGGACAGGGGGCAATCAGCCCCAGCATTTT; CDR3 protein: CASSLVGTGGNQPQHF
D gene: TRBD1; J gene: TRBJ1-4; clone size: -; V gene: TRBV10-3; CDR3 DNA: TGTGCCATCAGTGATACAGGGGGTTTCGAAAAACTGTTTTTT; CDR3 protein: CAISDTGGFEKLFF
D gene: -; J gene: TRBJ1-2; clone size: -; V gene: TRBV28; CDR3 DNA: TGTGCCAGCCTAGGGGCAGGGGCTAACTATGGCTACACCTTC; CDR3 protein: CASLGAGANYGYTF
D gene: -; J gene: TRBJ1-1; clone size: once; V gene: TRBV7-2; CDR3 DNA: TGTGCCAGCAGCTTAGGTGGGACGGGGAACACTGAAGCTTTCTTT; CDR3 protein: CASSLGGTGNTEAFF
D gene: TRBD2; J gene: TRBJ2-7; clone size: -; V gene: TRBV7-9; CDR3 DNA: TGTGCCAGCAGCTTAACGCTCCGCGGGGGGGCCTACGAGCAGTACTTC; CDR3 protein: CASSLTLRGGAYEQYF
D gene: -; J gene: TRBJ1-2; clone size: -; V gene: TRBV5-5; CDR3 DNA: TGTGCCAGCAGCGCTGACAGAAACTATGGCTACACCTTC; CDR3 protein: CASSADRNYGYTF
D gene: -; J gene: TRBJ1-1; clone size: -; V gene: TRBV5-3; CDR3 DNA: TGTGCCAGAAGCTTGATCAGGGTAGAAAACACTGAAGCTTTCTTT; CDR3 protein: CARSLIRVENTEAFF
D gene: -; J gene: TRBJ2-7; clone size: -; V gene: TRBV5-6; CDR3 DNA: TGTGCCAGCAGCTTGGGCAGGGTCTACGAGCAGTACTTC; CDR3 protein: CASSLGRVYEQYF
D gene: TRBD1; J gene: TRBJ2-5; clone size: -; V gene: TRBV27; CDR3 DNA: TGTGCCAGCAGTCCAGGACAGGACCAGAGAGAGACCCAGTACTTC; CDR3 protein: CASSPGQDQRETQYF
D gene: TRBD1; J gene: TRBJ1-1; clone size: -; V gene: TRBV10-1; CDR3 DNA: TGCGCCAGCAGTACAGGGGCTACTGAAGCTTTCTTT; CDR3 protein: CASSTGATEAFF
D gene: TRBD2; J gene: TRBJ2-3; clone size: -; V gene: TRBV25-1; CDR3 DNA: TGTGCCAGCAGTGGACCGGGGGGGCCGTCAGATACGCAGTATTTT; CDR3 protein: CASSGPGGPSDTQYF